This T cell receptor (beta chain) was sequenced for a study of vaccination effects on CD4 cells after COVID-19. Viral peptide pool expansion of antigen-specific CD4+ T cells preceded sequencing in the ViraFEST assay. Culture proceeded for about ten days, and CD4+ T cells were then isolated. Each person got two doses of an mRNA SARS-CoV-2 vaccine, BNT162b2 or mRNA-1273. Days 3 and 7 saw half the medium replaced with IL-2 medium. Remarks on this clone: Its antigen is undetermined.

Trimming pared 4 bases from V and 6 bases from J, leaving 16 bases between. Germline CDR1 SGHRS, CDR2 YFSETQ. The CDR3 loop spans 14 amino acids. The data were produced by immunoSEQ multiplex PCR, yet TCRdb's version contains in-frame clones alone and is incomplete. The repertoire has 10,000 to 15,000 clones, about three quarters of them found once; the top ten carry 7.5% to 9.5%. The clonotype was recovered from a human donor who received a COVID-19 vaccine. The V and J genes are TRBV5-1 and TRBJ2-5; D is ambiguous. The sample in question was CD4+ T cells from PBMCs cultured with SARS-CoV-2 spike peptides, obtained after COVID-19 vaccination. CDR3 region: CASSDPLRTKTQYF. In DNA, the CDR3 is TGCGCCAGCAGCGATCCTCTCCGGACGAAGACCCAGTACTTC.